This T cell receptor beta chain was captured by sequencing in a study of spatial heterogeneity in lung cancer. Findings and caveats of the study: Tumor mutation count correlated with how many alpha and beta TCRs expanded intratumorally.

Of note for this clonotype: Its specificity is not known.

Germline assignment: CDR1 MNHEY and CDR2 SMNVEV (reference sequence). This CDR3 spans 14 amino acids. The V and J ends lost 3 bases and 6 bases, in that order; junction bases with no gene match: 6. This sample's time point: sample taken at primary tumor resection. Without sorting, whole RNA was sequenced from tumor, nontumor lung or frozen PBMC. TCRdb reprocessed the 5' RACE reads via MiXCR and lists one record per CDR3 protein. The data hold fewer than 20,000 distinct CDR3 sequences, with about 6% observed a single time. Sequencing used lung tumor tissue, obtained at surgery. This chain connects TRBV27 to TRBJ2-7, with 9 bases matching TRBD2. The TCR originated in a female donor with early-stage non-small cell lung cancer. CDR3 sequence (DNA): TGTGCCAGCAGTTTGGGGACTAGCCGCGGCGAGCAGTACTTC. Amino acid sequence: CASSLGTSRGEQYF.